A single sample gave rise to the 13 T cell receptor beta chains below, sequenced in a study of long-term antiretroviral therapy in people with HIV. Survey level was the resolution at which the v3.0 immunoSEQ assay ran. Sequencing was performed with immunoSEQ multiplex PCR; in TCRdb, only in-frame clones are kept and a portion is missing. This table holds some 27,000 clones, 70% to 85% found once. Sequencing was performed on unsorted PBMCs, taken 3 years after starting antiretroviral therapy. Receptors originate from a man between 40 and 49 years old with HIV.

CDR3 sequence: CASSLWLDTSGSSYEQYF. The DNA for the CDR3 is TGCGCCAGCAGCTTGTGGCTTGATACTAGCGGGAGCTCCTACGAGCAGTACTTC. The gene calls are TRBV5-1 and TRBJ2-7; 11 bases map to TRBD2. The CDR3 runs 18 residues. Trimming took 1 base from V and 0 from J; bases not matched to a gene: 9. Germline loops: CDR1 SGHRS, CDR2 YFSETQ.

The chain combines TRBV10-2 with TRBJ1-1; TRBD1 matches at 7 bases. J was trimmed by 5 bases and V by 3 bases; bases with no gene match: 9. This CDR3 is built from 15 residues. Germline CDR1 WSHSY, CDR2 SAAADI. The CDR3 reads CASSDAAGGRTEAFF. CDR3 DNA: TGCGCCAGCAGTGATGCGGCAGGGGGAAGAACTGAAGCTTTCTTT.

This clone occurred once. The chain joins TRBV15 to TRBJ1-5; D might be TRBD1 (5 bases). Trimming took 1 base from V and 4 from J, leaving 20 bases between them. CDR1 and CDR2 (germline): LNHNV, YYDKDF (reference sequence). The CDR3 spans 18 residues. The CDR3 reads CATSRGLPGPDRNQPQHF. The CDR3, as DNA: TGTGCCACCAGCAGAGGGTTACCGGGGCCAGACCGAAATCAGCCCCAGCATTTT.

A single count supports this clone. The CDR3 DNA sequence: TGTGCCAGCAACGCAGTGAGGCAAGAGACCCAGTACTTC. Its protein product is CASNAVRQETQYF. The chain is built from TRBV6-6 and TRBJ2-5; unclear D gene. This CDR3 has 13 residues. V lost 7 bases and J lost 2, with 11 bases in between. The germline gives CDR1 MNHNY, CDR2 SVGAGI (reference sequence).

In its sample, this clone was seen once. V gene TRBV6-1 combines with J gene TRBJ1-1, with D perhaps matching TRBD1 (5 bases). Germline CDR1 is MNHNS and CDR2 is SASEGT. This CDR3 region has 13 residues. Trimming left V 8 bases short and J 5 bases short, with 15 bases between. The CDR3 loop reads CASWKPGLTEAFF. The CDR3 DNA reads TGTGCCAGCTGGAAGCCAGGGTTGACTGAAGCTTTCTTT.

The rearrangement uses TRBV7-9 and TRBJ1-2; 9 bases fit TRBD1. Germline CDR1 reads SEHNR; CDR2 reads FQNEAQ (reference sequence). The CDR3 covers 17 residues. The ends lost 4 bases at V and 1 base at J; junction bases unmatched: 10. The CDR3 DNA reads as TGTGCCAGCAGCTCCGGGACAGGGAGTTTTGATAACTATGGCTACACCTTC. It translates to CASSSGTGSFDNYGYTF.

The CDR3 loop reads CASSLGRGTYGYTF. Written as DNA, the CDR3 is TGTGCCAGCAGCTTAGGCAGGGGGACCTATGGCTACACCTTC. J is TRBJ1-2 and V is TRBV7-9; TRBD1 matches at 7 bases. The V and J ends lost 1 base and 4 bases, in that order; junction bases with no gene match: 3. CDR3 length: 14 residues. CDR1 SEHNR and CDR2 FQNEAQ come from the germline V gene (reference sequence).

V usage is TRBV2 and J usage is TRBJ2-2; 11 bases agree with TRBD1. J gave up 5 bases and V 7 bases, and 18 bases lay outside the gene matches. The CDR3 covers 19 residues. CDR1 and CDR2 from the germline V gene are SNHLY and FYNNEI. The CDR3: CASKRAPSSGTGGTGELFF. In DNA, the CDR3 is TGTGCCAGCAAAAGAGCCCCTTCGTCCGGGACAGGGGGAACCGGGGAGCTGTTTTTT.

The chain combines TRBV7-3 with TRBJ2-3; no reliable D call. Looked up from germline, CDR1 is SGHTA and CDR2 is FQGTGA. CDR3 length equals 14 residues. The V end lost 0 bases, the J end lost 0 bases, and 4 bases lay between the germline ends. In DNA, the CDR3 is TGTGCCAGCAGCTTAACGGGGAGCACAGATACGCAGTATTTT. Its translation: CASSLTGSTDTQYF.

This chain links TRBV30 with TRBJ1-4; TRBD1 agrees at 7 bases. CDR1 GTSNPN and CDR2 SVGIG come from the germline V gene (reference sequence). This CDR3 has 14 residues. The ends lost 4 bases at V and 2 bases at J; junction bases unmatched: 4. The CDR3 here is CAWNRGSTNEKLFF. The DNA of the CDR3 is TGTGCCTGGAACAGGGGATCGACTAATGAAAAACTGTTTTTT.

The chain recombines TRBV29-1 with TRBJ2-5; maybe TRBD1 (6 bases). The CDR3 has 16 residues. Germline assignment: CDR1 SQVTM and CDR2 ANQGSEA. Trimming took 6 bases from V and 5 from J, leaving 25 bases between them. The CDR3 region has the DNA TGCAGCGTGGGTGCAAACAGGGAACGGGGTGTGGAGACCCAGTACTTC. Amino acids: CSVGANRERGVETQYF.

Only a few counts were recorded for this clone. This sequence joins TRBV2 and TRBJ1-5; D remains ambiguous. The CDR3 is 14 amino acids. The V gene's germline CDR1 is SNHLY and CDR2 FYNNEI. Trimming shortened V by 6 bases and J by 1 base, and 10 bases separated the two germline ends. CDR3 coding DNA: TGTGCCAGCAGAGCGGACGGGAGCAATCAGCCCCAGCATTTT. This sequence encodes CASRADGSNQPQHF.

CDR3 bases: TGTGCCTGGAGTGTAGCAGGGGGCTACGAGCAGTACTTC. Protein: CAWSVAGGYEQYF. The chain links TRBV30 to TRBJ2-7; 7 bases match TRBD1. The CDR3 is 13 residues long. CDR1 GTSNPN and CDR2 SVGIG come from the germline V gene (reference sequence). V lost 0 bases and J lost 3; bases outside the gene matches: 2.